These 21 T cell receptor beta chains were sequenced from one sample in a study of blood T cell repertoires in COVID-19 (TCRdb year 2020). Libraries came from the immunoSEQ multiplex PCR assay. TCRdb limited this immuneACCESS table to in-frame rearrangements with V and J called. A share of clones is missing; checked studies link under half to unresolved V genes, and the rest is unexplained. The sample records 250,000 or so clones, approximately 89% of which are singletons. Around 3.1% of the sample goes to the ten largest clones. Sequencing input: PBMCs or T cells enriched from blood (not recorded which). The receptors shown here come from a woman aged 40 to 50 who had been exposed to COVID-19.

The J gene is TRBJ2-3, the V gene TRBV25-1; 7 nucleotides match TRBD1. Germline V gene lookup returns CDR1 MGHDK and CDR2 SYGVNS. This CDR3 comprises 15 residues. V was clipped by 5 bases and J by 3 bases; unmatched bases: 8. CDR3 protein: CASSPVQGKTDTQYF. The CDR3 coding sequence is TGTGCCAGCAGTCCAGTACAGGGGAAGACAGATACGCAGTATTTT.

This chain joins TRBV7-8 and TRBJ1-5; D unclear. The V end lost 3 bases, the J end lost 4 bases, and 10 bases lay between the germline ends. The CDR3 extends over 14 amino acids. Looked up from germline, CDR1 is SGHVS and CDR2 is FQNEAQ. CDR3 bases: TGTGCCAGCAGCTTTGCAGAGGGAAATCAGCCCCAGCATTTT. Its translation: CASSFAEGNQPQHF.

The chain couples TRBV9 to TRBJ1-2; possibly TRBD1 for D (5 bases). CDR3 length: 13 amino acids. Germline CDR1 reads SGDLS; CDR2 reads YYNGEE. With 2 bases removed from V and 1 base from J, the gap between germline ends came to 6 bases. CDR3 amino acids: CASSVDSNYGYTF. The CDR3 nucleotides read TGTGCCAGCAGCGTTGACAGTAACTATGGCTACACCTTC.

This rearrangement joins TRBV6-2 or TRBV6-3 to TRBJ2-7; 7 bases match TRBD1. This CDR3 has 13 residues. CDR1 and CDR2 from the germline V gene are MNHEY and SVGEGT. After removal of 0 bases from V and 5 bases from J, the junction contained 1 base not matched to a gene. CDR3 sequence (DNA): TGTGCCAGCAGTTACTCCACAGGGGACGAGCAGTACTTC. It translates to CASSYSTGDEQYF.

This chain joins TRBV18 and TRBJ1-2; 7 nucleotides match TRBD1. Germline CDR1 reads KGHSH; CDR2 reads LQKENI. Trimming removed 3 bases from V and 8 bases from J; junction bases left unmatched: 9. The CDR3 contains 14 residues. DNA of the CDR3: TGTGCCAGCTCACCCCGACGGGGGACAGAAGGCTACACCTTC. Translating gives CASSPRRGTEGYTF.

This chain uses TRBV27 with TRBJ1-2, with no clear D. Germline V lookup: CDR1 MNHEY, CDR2 SMNVEV (reference sequence). The CDR3 consists of 12 residues. Trimming removed 2 bases from V and 7 bases from J, with 8 bases in between. CDR3 sequence reads: CASSLRGSGYTF. As DNA, the CDR3 is TGTGCCAGCAGTTTACGGGGTTCTGGCTACACCTTC.

V usage is TRBV18 and J usage is TRBJ1-1; 9 bases agree with TRBD1. The CDR3 is made up of 14 amino acids. V trimming: 4 bases; J trimming: 8 bases; junction bases outside the gene matches: 8. CDR1 and CDR2 (germline): KGHSH, LQKENI. The CDR3: CASSHIQGAEEAFF. CDR3 in DNA: TGTGCCAGCTCACACATACAGGGGGCGGAGGAAGCTTTCTTT. Filled out from reference TRBV18 and TRBJ1-1, the complete variable domain reads NAGVMQNPRHLVRRRGQEARLRCSPMKGHSHVYWYRQLPEEGLKFMVYLQKENIIDESGMPKERFSAEFPKEGPSILRIQQVVRGDSAAYFCASSHIQGAEEAFFGQGTRLTVV.

The chain links TRBV7-2 to TRBJ1-2; possibly TRBD1 for D (5 bases). Trimming cost V 2 bases and J 3 bases, with 13 bases left between them. This CDR3 comprises 15 residues. Germline-derived CDR1 and CDR2 are SGHTA and FQGNSA. The CDR3 nucleotides read TGTGCCAGCAGCTTAACTAACCAGGGTTACTATGGCTACACCTTC. Its translation is CASSLTNQGYYGYTF.

The V gene is TRBV11-2, the J gene TRBJ2-3; 7 bases are shared with TRBD2. J lost 3 bases, V lost 2 bases, and 5 bases had no gene match. This CDR3 spans 15 amino acids. In germline, CDR1 is SGHAT, CDR2 FQNNGV. The chain's CDR3 is CASSLRSGVTDTQYF. Here the CDR3 DNA reads TGTGCCAGCAGCTTACGAAGCGGGGTGACAGATACGCAGTATTTT.

This clone was seen only once. The rearrangement uses TRBV5-6 and TRBJ2-7; D is possibly TRBD1 (6 bases). CDR3 length: 13 amino acids. CDR1 and CDR2 from the germline V gene are SGHDT and YYEEEE. V lost 4 bases, J lost 1 base, and 9 bases lay in between. Here the CDR3 DNA reads TGTGCCAGCAGCCCCGGACAGTCCTACGAGCAGTACTTC. It encodes CASSPGQSYEQYF.

This chain connects TRBV18 to TRBJ1-1; 7 positions match TRBD1. Losses at the gene ends were 1 base for V and 3 bases for J; bases not matched to a gene: 8. The CDR3 runs to 16 residues. CDR1 KGHSH and CDR2 LQKENI come from the germline V gene. CDR3 sequence reads: CASSPLMTGSDTEAFF. CDR3 bases: TGTGCCAGCTCACCACTCATGACAGGGTCGGACACTGAAGCTTTCTTT. The complete variable domain, with remaining parts taken from reference TRBV18 and TRBJ1-1, reads NAGVMQNPRHLVRRRGQEARLRCSPMKGHSHVYWYRQLPEEGLKFMVYLQKENIIDESGMPKERFSAEFPKEGPSILRIQQVVRGDSAAYFCASSPLMTGSDTEAFFGQGTRLTVV.

V gene TRBV5-6 combines with J gene TRBJ1-1; D call uncertain. V was pared by 0 bases and J by 0 bases, with 6 bases between. Germline CDR1 SGHDT, CDR2 YYEEEE. This CDR3 contains 14 residues. CDR3 nucleotide sequence: TGTGCCAGCAGCTTGGGGTCAGTGAACACTGAAGCTTTCTTT. Translating it yields CASSLGSVNTEAFF.

The CDR3 sequence: CASSQGRGNEQFF. In DNA form, the CDR3 reads TGTGCCAGCAGTCAGGGGAGAGGCAATGAGCAGTTCTTC. The J gene is TRBJ2-1, the V gene TRBV2, with D possibly matching TRBD1 (6 bases). The length of the CDR3 is 13 residues. Germline assignment: CDR1 SNHLY and CDR2 FYNNEI. Trimming took off 5 bases at V and 6 bases at J, with 11 bases between the two ends.

This chain links TRBV19 with TRBJ1-5, with 7 bases aligning to TRBD1. J was trimmed by 3 bases and V by 5 bases; bases with no gene match: 10. The CDR3 has 16 residues. CDR1 and CDR2 from the germline V gene are LNHDA and SQIVND (reference sequence). The DNA of the CDR3 is TGTGCCAGTAGTGCCTCCGGGACAGCACTCAATCAGCCCCAGCATTTT. It encodes CASSASGTALNQPQHF.

V and J are TRBV7-6 and TRBJ1-1; tentatively, D is TRBD1 (5 bases). CDR3 length: 16 residues. Between the trimmed V and J ends, which lost 1 base and 6 bases, there was a span of 18 bases. The germline V gene encodes CDR1 SGHVS and CDR2 FNYEAQ. The CDR3 region has the DNA TGTGCCAGCAGCTTAGGACCTCGGACAATCTGGTCTGAAGCTTTCTTT. Translated: CASSLGPRTIWSEAFF.

V gene TRBV3-1 (or the pseudogene TRBV3-2) combines with J gene TRBJ2-7; 14 nucleotides align to TRBD2. Per germline, CDR1 LGHDT and CDR2 YNNKEL (reference sequence). Trimming removed 5 bases from V and 5 bases from J; junction bases left unmatched: 5. CDR3 length equals 15 residues. CDR3 bases: TGTGCCAGCAGCTATAGACTAGCGGGGGGGAACGAGCAGTACTTC. As protein: CASSYRLAGGNEQYF.

The rearrangement links TRBV4-2 to TRBJ1-2, with no clear D. The CDR3 length is 15 residues. V was clipped by 6 bases and J by 2 bases, with 16 bases between them. The germline gives CDR1 LGHNA, CDR2 YNFKEQ. In DNA form, the CDR3 reads TGTGCCAGCAGGGGTAAGGAGGGCAGCAACTATGGCTACACCTTC. Residues: CASRGKEGSNYGYTF.

The chain has TRBV5-6 and TRBJ2-7; possibly TRBD2 for D (7 bases). The germline V gene has CDR1 SGHDT and CDR2 YYEEEE. The CDR3 contains 12 residues. V was cut by 3 bases and J by 13 bases, with 17 bases left in between. CDR3 in amino acids: CASSWGGRRKYF. In nucleotides, the CDR3 is TGTGCCAGCAGCTGGGGGGGCCGTCGGAAATACTTC. Together with reference TRBV5-6 and TRBJ2-7, the CDR3 gives the full variable domain: DAGVTQSPTHLIKTRGQQVTLRCSPKSGHDTVSWYQQALGQGPQFIFQYYEEEERQRGNFPDRFSGHQFPNYSSELNVNALLLGDSALYLCASSWGGRRKYFGPGTRLTVT.

V is TRBV5-1 and J is TRBJ2-1; 16 bases agree with TRBD2. The CDR3 has 20 amino acids. V shed 4 bases and J 3 bases; nucleotides not matched to a gene: 13. Germline CDR1 is SGHRS and CDR2 is YFSETQ. CDR3 sequence reads: CASSVDPGLAGGRVYNEQFF. The CDR3, as DNA: TGCGCCAGCAGCGTGGACCCGGGACTAGCGGGGGGGCGTGTCTACAATGAGCAGTTCTTC. The whole variable domain, filled in from reference TRBV5-1 and TRBJ2-1, reads KAGVTQTPRYLIKTRGQQVTLSCSPISGHRSVSWYQQTPGQGLQFLFEYFSETQRNKGNFPGRFSGRQFSNSRSEMNVSTLELGDSALYLCASSVDPGLAGGRVYNEQFFGPGTRLTVL.

The chain carries TRBV27 and TRBJ1-2; a weak D match, TRBD1 (5 bases). This CDR3 is built from 12 residues. The ends were cut back, 6 bases at V and 6 bases at J, with 11 bases in the middle. Germline V CDR1 and CDR2: MNHEY, SMNVEV (reference sequence). DNA for the CDR3: TGTGCCAGCAGGACGGGGGGGAATGGCTACACCTTC. Amino acid sequence: CASRTGGNGYTF.

The gene calls are TRBV6-5 and TRBJ2-7; 11 positions match TRBD1. Germline V gene sequence: CDR1 MNHEY, CDR2 SVGAGI. V shed 5 bases and J 2 bases; nucleotides not matched to a gene: 2. The length of the CDR3 is 14 residues. CDR3 residues: CASSRDRGAYEQYF. The CDR3, as DNA: TGTGCCAGCAGTCGGGACAGGGGGGCCTACGAGCAGTACTTC.